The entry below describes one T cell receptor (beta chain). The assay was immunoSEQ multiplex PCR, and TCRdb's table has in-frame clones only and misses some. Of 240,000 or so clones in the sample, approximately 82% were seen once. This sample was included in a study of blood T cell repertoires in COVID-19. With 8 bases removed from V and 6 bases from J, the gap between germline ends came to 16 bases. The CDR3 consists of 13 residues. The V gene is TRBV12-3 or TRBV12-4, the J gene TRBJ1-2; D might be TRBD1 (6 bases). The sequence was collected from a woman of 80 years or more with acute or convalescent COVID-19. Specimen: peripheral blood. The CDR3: CASEKGAGDGYTF. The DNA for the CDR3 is TGTGCCAGCGAAAAAGGGGCAGGGGATGGCTACACCTTC.